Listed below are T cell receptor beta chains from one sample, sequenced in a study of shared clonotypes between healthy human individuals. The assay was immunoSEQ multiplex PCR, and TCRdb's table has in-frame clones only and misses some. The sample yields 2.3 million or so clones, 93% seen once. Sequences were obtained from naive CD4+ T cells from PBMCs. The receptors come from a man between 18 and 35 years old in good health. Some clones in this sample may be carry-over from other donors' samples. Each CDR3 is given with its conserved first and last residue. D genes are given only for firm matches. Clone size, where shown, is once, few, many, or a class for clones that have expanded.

CASSPYRDGLNYGYTF | TGTGCCAGCTCACCTTACCGGGACGGACTAAACTATGGCTACACCTTC | TRBJ1-2 | TRBV18 | NA | NA
CASSVATGGLQETQYF | TGTGCCAGCAGCGTCGCTACGGGAGGACTCCAAGAGACCCAGTACTTC | TRBJ2-5 | TRBV11-2 | TRBD2 | NA
CASSAGLAGGLLSGYNEQFF | TGCGCCAGCAGCGCGGGACTAGCGGGAGGACTGTTATCGGGCTACAATGAGCAGTTCTTC | TRBJ2-1 | TRBV5-1 | TRBD2 | NA
CASSVSGSSNTEAFF | TGTGCCAGCAGCGTGTCGGGATCCTCGAACACTGAAGCTTTCTTT | TRBJ1-1 | TRBV9 | NA | NA
CASSKGQGTLTDTQYF | TGTGCCAGCAGTAAGGGTCAGGGGACACTCACAGATACGCAGTATTTT | TRBJ2-3 | TRBV11-3 | NA | NA
CASIRGGQGPGYF | TGTGCCAGCATAAGGGGAGGACAGGGACCTGGGTACTTC | TRBJ2-7 | TRBV7-9 | TRBD1 | once
CASSSGTGWLTEAFF | TGTGCCAGCAGCTCTGGGACAGGGTGGCTCACTGAAGCTTTCTTT | TRBJ1-1 | TRBV7-3 | TRBD1 | NA
CASSEIKVEKLFF | TGTGCCAGCAGTGAGATAAAGGTTGAAAAACTGTTTTTT | TRBJ1-4 | TRBV28 | NA | NA
CASSSGTGEKLFF | TGTGCCAGCAGCTCTGGGACAGGGGAAAAACTGTTTTTT | TRBJ1-4 | TRBV11-2 | TRBD1 | NA
CASSGLAGHHGQFF | TGCGCCAGCAGCGGACTAGCGGGCCACCATGGGCAGTTCTTC | TRBJ2-1 | TRBV4-1 | TRBD2 | NA
CASSVIAGGPGDTQYF | TGTGCCAGCAGCGTTATCGCGGGAGGGCCGGGAGATACGCAGTATTTT | TRBJ2-3 | TRBV9 | TRBD2 | NA
CASSSPFPGTQYF | TGTGCCAGCAGCTCTCCCTTCCCCGGGACCCAGTACTTC | TRBJ2-5 | TRBV7-6 | NA | NA
CASEIHRNTEAFF | TGTGCCAGCGAAATACACCGAAACACTGAAGCTTTCTTT | TRBJ1-1 | TRBV11-2 | NA | NA
CASREGGRAENTEAFF | TGTGCCAGTAGGGAAGGGGGCAGGGCTGAGAACACTGAAGCTTTCTTT | TRBJ1-1 | TRBV5-4 | TRBD1 | once
CASSLIWGPNEQFF | TGTGCCAGCAGTTTAATATGGGGACCCAATGAGCAGTTCTTC | TRBJ2-1 | TRBV28 | NA | NA
CASSKTAASYEQYF | TGCGCCAGCAGCAAGACAGCAGCCTCCTACGAGCAGTACTTC | TRBJ2-7 | TRBV5-1 | NA | NA
CASSPVRVNEQFF | TGTGCCAGCTCACCGGTCAGGGTGAATGAGCAGTTCTTC | TRBJ2-1 | TRBV18 | NA | NA
CASSFLPLEGGETQYF | TGTGCCAGCAGTTTTTTGCCCCTAGAAGGAGGGGAGACCCAGTACTTC | TRBJ2-5 | TRBV28 | NA | NA
CASSLAQGFGTEAFF | TGTGCCAGCAGCTTAGCTCAAGGGTTCGGCACTGAAGCTTTCTTT | TRBJ1-1 | TRBV7-2 | NA | NA
CASSSGRGFYEQYF | TGTGCCAGCAGCTCAGGCAGGGGTTTCTACGAGCAGTACTTC | TRBJ2-7 | TRBV7-6 | NA | NA
CASSLGAGGAETQYF | TGTGCCAGCAGCTTGGGCGCAGGGGGCGCGGAGACCCAGTACTTC | TRBJ2-5 | TRBV5-4 | TRBD1 | NA
CASSLGSEETQYF | TGTGCCAGCAGCTTAGGGTCAGAAGAGACCCAGTACTTC | TRBJ2-5 | TRBV7-9 | NA | NA
CASSLNRRGTEAFF | TGTGCCAGCAGTTTGAACAGGCGGGGGACTGAAGCTTTCTTT | TRBJ1-1 | TRBV28 | NA | NA
CARSPGTAYNQETQYF | TGTGCCAGAAGCCCCGGGACAGCTTACAACCAAGAGACCCAGTACTTC | TRBJ2-5 | TRBV5-3 | TRBD1 | NA
CASSLVGQGRGYTF | TGTGCCAGCAGCTTGGTGGGACAGGGACGTGGCTACACCTTC | TRBJ1-2 | TRBV5-4 | TRBD1 | NA
CASSLASGGPNEKLFF | TGCGCCAGCAGCTTGGCCTCTGGGGGGCCTAATGAAAAACTGTTTTTT | TRBJ1-4 | TRBV5-1 | NA | once
CASSPGTGGNTIYF | TGCGCCAGCAGCCCTGGGACAGGCGGAAACACCATATATTTT | TRBJ1-3 | TRBV5-1 | TRBD1 | NA
CSVVSKGWETQYF | TGCAGCGTTGTTTCCAAAGGGTGGGAGACCCAGTACTTC | TRBJ2-5 | TRBV29-1 | NA | NA
CASLEGGGADTQYF | TGTGCCAGCCTCGAGGGAGGGGGGGCAGATACGCAGTATTTT | TRBJ2-3 | TRBV11-3 | NA | NA
CASSHQGAGANVLTF | TGTGCCAGCAGCCACCAGGGGGCTGGGGCCAACGTCCTGACTTTC | TRBJ2-6 | TRBV7-3 | TRBD1 | NA
CAWSKETYGKLFF | TGTGCCTGGAGTAAGGAGACATATGGAAAACTGTTTTTT | TRBJ1-4 | TRBV30 | NA | NA
CASSFGVLETQYF | TGTGCCAGCAGTTTCGGAGTTTTGGAGACCCAGTACTTC | TRBJ2-5 | TRBV27 | NA | NA
CASSLGTSGSLGETQYF | TGTGCCAGCAGCTTGGGGACTAGCGGGAGTTTAGGGGAGACCCAGTACTTC | TRBJ2-5 | TRBV7-3 | TRBD2 | NA
CASSLRRTTIYGYTF | TGTGCCAGCAGCCTCAGACGGACAACCATCTATGGCTACACCTTC | TRBJ1-2 | TRBV28 | NA | NA
CASTRTGPNYGYTF | TGTGCCAGCACCCGGACAGGGCCCAACTATGGCTACACCTTC | TRBJ1-2 | TRBV28 | TRBD1 | once
CSVIAGGAGEQFF | TGCAGCGTCATAGCGGGAGGGGCTGGTGAGCAGTTCTTC | TRBJ2-1 | TRBV29-1 | TRBD2 | NA
CATGLGTANTEAFF | TGCGCCACTGGACTTGGGACAGCGAACACTGAAGCTTTCTTT | TRBJ1-1 | TRBV5-1 | TRBD1 | NA
CASSYRAGRGIQPQHF | TGTGCCAGCAGTTACAGGGCAGGGCGGGGGATTCAGCCCCAGCATTTT | TRBJ1-5 | TRBV6-6 | NA | NA
CSAFKVGSRNTEAFF | TGCAGCGCGTTTAAAGTCGGGTCGAGGAACACTGAAGCTTTCTTT | TRBJ1-1 | TRBV29-1 | NA | few
CSVRQYDTGELFF | TGCAGCGTACGTCAATACGACACCGGGGAGCTGTTTTTT | TRBJ2-2 | TRBV29-1 | NA | NA
CASSQGRLTGYTF | TGTGCCAGCAGCCAAGGACGGTTGACGGGCTACACCTTC | TRBJ1-2 | TRBV4-2 | NA | NA
CATSRAPRGYEQFF | TGTGCCACCAGCAGAGCCCCGCGAGGCTATGAGCAGTTCTTC | TRBJ2-1 | TRBV15 | NA | NA
CATSRPRPGQGVYEQYF | TGTGCCACCAGCAGACCAAGACCGGGACAGGGGGTTTACGAGCAGTACTTC | TRBJ2-7 | TRBV15 | TRBD1 | NA
CASASGMRNSYNEQFF | TGCGCCAGCGCGTCCGGGATGCGGAACTCCTACAATGAGCAGTTCTTC | TRBJ2-1 | TRBV5-1 | NA | NA